This T cell receptor (beta chain) was captured in a study of cytomegalovirus exposure and HLA in healthy donors. Whole-study context: Unique TCRs numbering some 77 million, obtained from HLA-typed donors, made up an early data release.

Study findings and constraints: Reportedly, TCR beta sequences accurately predicted HLA-A and HLA-B alleles in most subjects. Associated with HLA alleles at 0.05 false discovery rate in a later analysis were 16,951 TCR beta sequences.

CDR3 length: 18 amino acids. Germline values: CDR1 SGHAT, CDR2 FQNNGV. The junction had 10 bases not matched to a gene; V was cut back by 4 bases and J by 2 bases. A word on this clone: No antigen is known for it.

It was with 60 Vbeta and 13 Jbeta primers that the PCR ran. Measured with immunoSEQ multiplex PCR; TCRdb has only the in-frame clones, and not every one. The table lists 150,000 to 200,000 clones, around 86% of them singletons. V is TRBV11-2 and J is TRBJ2-5; TRBD2 matches 13 bases. This TCR was recovered from a man between 45 and 60 years old in good health and CMV-seropositive. Input material: PBMCs. The CDR3 coding sequence is TGTGCCAGCAGCTATGGACTAGCGGGAGAAGGTTATCAAGAGACCCAGTACTTC. Residues: CASSYGLAGEGYQETQYF.